These 3 T cell receptor beta chains were sequenced from one sample in a study of T cell responses to AZD1222 COVID-19 vaccine. Sequencing was performed with immunoSEQ multiplex PCR; in TCRdb, only in-frame clones are kept and a portion is missing. The profile covers 55,000 to 90,000 clones, with 65% to 85% appearing a single time and over 7.5% taken by the ten largest. The material sequenced was peripheral blood, taken on day 0 of AZD1222 vaccination. The source is an adult in good health.

This clone was counted a few times. The genes are TRBV5-5 and TRBJ2-3; 9 bases align to TRBD1. V was pared by 4 bases and J by 3 bases, with 9 bases of the junction left unmatched. Germline V gene lookup returns CDR1 SGHKS and CDR2 YYEKEE (reference sequence). CDR3 length: 16 residues. The DNA for the CDR3 is TGTGCCAGCAGCCATGATACCGGGACAGGGACAGATACGCAGTATTTT. This sequence encodes CASSHDTGTGTDTQYF.

V is TRBV18 and J is TRBJ1-3; D remains ambiguous. Germline V gives CDR1 KGHSH, CDR2 LQKENI. CDR3 length equals 15 residues. Trimming removed 0 bases at V and 4 bases at J, with 10 bases between. Written as DNA, the CDR3 is TGTGCCAGCTCACCACCGTTGCCGAGGGGAAACACCATATATTTT. Protein sequence: CASSPPLPRGNTIYF.

V is TRBV10-1 and J is TRBJ2-5; D unclear. Trimming left V 0 bases short and J 13 bases short, with 15 bases between. Per germline, CDR1 WNHNN and CDR2 SYGVQD (reference sequence). The CDR3 runs 13 residues. CDR3 loop: CASSESFIGSRYF. The CDR3 DNA sequence: TGCGCCAGCAGTGAGTCTTTCATCGGCAGCCGGTACTTC.